This TCR beta chain was captured by sequencing in a study of shared clonotypes between healthy human individuals. Background on the study: The donor pool was made up of a couple of women and a few men aged 18 to 49.

With V trimmed by 6 bases and J by 0 bases, 9 bases remained unmatched. This CDR3 has 17 residues. CDR1 LNHDA and CDR2 SQIVND come from the germline V gene (reference sequence). Clones were sequenced by immunoSEQ multiplex PCR, and TCRdb holds only the in-frame ones, with some missing. The repertoire consists of about 490,000 clones, with about 72% occurring once and the leading ten covering around 12%. Adults of Caucasian background living in Nashville, Tennessee made up all donors. Researchers drew on around 83 million PBMCs for genomic DNA from unsorted samples. V and J are TRBV19 and TRBJ2-3; 10 bases align to TRBD2. Sequencing was performed on PBMCs. This receptor was taken from a woman aged 40 to 50 in good health. Some clones in this sample may be carry-over from other donors' samples. The CDR3 sequence: CASSAPIAGGSTDTQYF. CDR3 coding DNA: TGTGCCAGTAGCGCCCCTATAGCGGGAGGTAGCACAGATACGCAGTATTTT.